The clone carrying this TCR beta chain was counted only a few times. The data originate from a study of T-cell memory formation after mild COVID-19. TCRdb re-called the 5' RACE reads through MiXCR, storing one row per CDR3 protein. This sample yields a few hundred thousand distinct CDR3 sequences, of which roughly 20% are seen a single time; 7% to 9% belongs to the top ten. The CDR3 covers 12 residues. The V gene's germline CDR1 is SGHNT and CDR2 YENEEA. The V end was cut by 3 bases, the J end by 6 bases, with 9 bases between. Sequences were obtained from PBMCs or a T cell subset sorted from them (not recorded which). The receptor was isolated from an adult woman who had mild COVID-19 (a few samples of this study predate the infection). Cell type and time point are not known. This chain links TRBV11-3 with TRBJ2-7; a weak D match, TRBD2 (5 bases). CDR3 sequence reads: CASSFRGCEQYF. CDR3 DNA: TGTGCCAGCAGCTTTCGGGGATGCGAGCAGTACTTC.